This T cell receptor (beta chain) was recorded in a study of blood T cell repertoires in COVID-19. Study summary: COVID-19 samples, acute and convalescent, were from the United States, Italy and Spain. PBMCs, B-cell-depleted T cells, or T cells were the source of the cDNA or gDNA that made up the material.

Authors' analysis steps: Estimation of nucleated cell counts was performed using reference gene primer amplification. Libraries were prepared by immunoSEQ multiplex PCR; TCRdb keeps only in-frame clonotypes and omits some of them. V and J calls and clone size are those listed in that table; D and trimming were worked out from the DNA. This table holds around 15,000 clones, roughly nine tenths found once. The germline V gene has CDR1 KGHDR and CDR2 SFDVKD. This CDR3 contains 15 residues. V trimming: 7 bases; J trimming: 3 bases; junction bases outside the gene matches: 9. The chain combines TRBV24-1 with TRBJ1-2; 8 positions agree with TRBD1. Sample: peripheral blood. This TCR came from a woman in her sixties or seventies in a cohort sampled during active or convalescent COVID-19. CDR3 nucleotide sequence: TGTGCCACCAGCCGAGGACAGGGTCTCGACTATGGCTACACCTTC. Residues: CATSRGQGLDYGYTF.